The 7 T cell receptor beta chains given below trace back to one sample, sequenced in a study of cytomegalovirus exposure and HLA in healthy donors. The PCR ran on 60 Vbeta and 13 Jbeta primers. Libraries were prepared by immunoSEQ multiplex PCR; TCRdb keeps only in-frame clonotypes and omits some of them. Its table lists around 200,000 clones. What was sequenced was PBMCs. These receptor sequences come from a woman between 18 and 29 years old in good health and CMV-seropositive.

This chain joins TRBV19 and TRBJ1-1; possibly TRBD1 for D (5 bases). The germline gives CDR1 LNHDA, CDR2 SQIVND (reference sequence). V was clipped by 5 bases and J by 8 bases, with 24 bases between them. The CDR3 is made up of 16 amino acids. The CDR3 here is CASSQGRRGRASEAFF. CDR3 in DNA: TGTGCCAGTAGTCAGGGCCGGAGGGGCAGGGCATCGGAAGCTTTCTTT. The whole variable domain, remainder taken from reference TRBV19 and TRBJ1-1, is DGGITQSPKYLFRKEGQNVTLSCEQNLNHDAMYWYRQDPGQGLRLIYYSQIVNDFQKGDIAEGYSVSREKKESFPLTVTSAQKNPTAFYLCASSQGRRGRASEAFFGQGTRLTVV.

V is TRBV25-1 and J is TRBJ2-1, with D tentatively TRBD2 (6 bases). The germline V and J ends were trimmed by 8 bases and 7 bases, with 12 bases remaining between them. Germline V lookup: CDR1 MGHDK, CDR2 SYGVNS. The CDR3 loop spans 12 amino acids. CDR3 protein: CASLGSVNEQFF. In nucleotides, the CDR3 is TGTGCCAGCCTCGGGAGTGTGAATGAGCAGTTCTTC.

The rearrangement uses TRBV13 and TRBJ2-3; perhaps TRBD2 as D (6 bases). CDR1 and CDR2 from the germline V gene are PRHDT and FYEKMQ (reference sequence). This CDR3 spans 14 amino acids. Trimming removed 2 bases at V and 1 base at J, with 7 bases between. The CDR3 loop is CASSLPGGTDTQYF. In nucleotides, the CDR3 is TGTGCCAGCAGCTTACCGGGAGGCACAGATACGCAGTATTTT. The full variable domain, in which reference TRBV13 and TRBJ2-3 provide the parts outside the CDR3, is AAGVIQSPRHLIKEKRETATLKCYPIPRHDTVYWYQQGPGQDPQFLISFYEKMQSDKGSIPDRFSAQQFSDYHSELNMSSLELGDSALYFCASSLPGGTDTQYFGPGTRLTVL.

V gene TRBV7-6 combines with J gene TRBJ1-3, with a weak D call TRBD1 (6 bases). The CDR3 runs 16 residues. Trimming took off 5 bases at V and 2 bases at J, with 16 bases between the two ends. The germline CDR1 and CDR2 sequences are SGHVS and FNYEAQ. CDR3 bases: TGTGCCAGCAGCATGCAACAGGGTGCGGCTGGAAACACCATATATTTT. Encoded protein: CASSMQQGAAGNTIYF.

The rearrangement uses TRBV7-2 and TRBJ2-5; 10 nucleotides align to TRBD2. V shed 1 base and J 5 bases; nucleotides not matched to a gene: 7. CDR3 length equals 16 residues. Germline-derived CDR1 and CDR2 are SGHTA and FQGNSA. The CDR3 nucleotides are TGTGCCAGCAGCTTAGTGTTGGGAGCGGGGGGGGAGACCCAGTACTTC. Its protein is CASSLVLGAGGETQYF.

The chain carries TRBV6-1 and TRBJ1-1; the match to TRBD1 covers 10 bases. Germline V CDR1 and CDR2: MNHNS, SASEGT. This CDR3 is built from 13 residues. Unmatched junction bases numbered 2, after V lost 6 bases and J lost 4 bases. CDR3 region: CASSRTGGTEAFF. The CDR3 DNA reads as TGTGCCAGCAGCAGGACAGGGGGCACTGAAGCTTTCTTT.

The V and J genes are TRBV6-1 and TRBJ2-3, with 7 bases lining up with TRBD2. There are 15 residues in the CDR3. J gave up 2 bases and V 3 bases, and 5 bases lay outside the gene matches. Germline CDR1 and CDR2: MNHNS and SASEGT. CDR3 residues: CASSDVGGNTDTQYF. CDR3 bases: TGTGCCAGCAGTGACGTGGGGGGGAACACAGATACGCAGTATTTT.